The rows below give T cell receptor beta chains drawn from one sample of a study of response to subunit inactivated influenza vaccine. Using its own MiXCR run on the RT-PCR reads, TCRdb lists one record per CDR3 protein. The table lists under 850,000 distinct CDR3 sequences, around 18% of them singletons, with roughly a tenth in the top ten. The sequences come from PBMCs from blood, collected around 5 days after vaccination. These receptors were taken from a man aged 50 to 60 who received an inactivated influenza vaccine. Each CDR3 is given with its conserved first and last residue. The order of the fields is V gene, D gene, CDR3 protein. A D gene is named only where the DNA matches it firmly.

>TRBV12-3/TRBV12-4|NA
CASSFGGAPSHETQYF
>TRBV3-1|TRBD1
CASSQRDRGNYEQYF
>TRBV7-8|NA
CASSQFGALNTGELFF
>TRBV7-2|NA
CASSPSLGVGNQPQHF
>TRBV6-2/TRBV6-3|NA
CASSESHPSLNTEAFF
>TRBV12-3/TRBV12-4|NA
CASSPFPTQGTEAFF
>TRBV15|TRBD2
CATSRLLAGAGDTQYF
>TRBV6-5|NA
CASSYQQGELFF
>TRBV7-8|TRBD2
CASSSGTSGTPGEQFF
>TRBV20-1|NA
CSAKVVQLYNEQFF
>TRBV7-3|NA
CASSLVPQGIGELFF
>TRBV19|TRBD2
CASRIQRGPRLFF
>TRBV6-1|TRBD1
CASRRTGGRGTGELFF
>TRBV27|NA
CASSDSMYNEQFF
>TRBV20-1|TRBD2
CSTPGTSSETQYF
>TRBV20-1|NA
CSAISQLGTRYEQFF
>TRBV7-2|NA
CASSLALATGLYEQFF
>TRBV5-1|NA
CASSSRLVTDTQYF
>TRBV7-8|NA
CASSTRCGDNEKLFF
>TRBV5-1|NA
CASSLEGGNTDTQYF
>TRBV5-1|NA
CASSSRDSEREQYF
>TRBV20-1|TRBD1
CSVPNRGNFYEQYF
>TRBV20-1|NA
CSASAGPSSGNTIYF
>TRBV9|NA
CASSVNARTDTQYF
>TRBV27|NA
CASSPRGSTNEKLFF
>TRBV29-1|NA
CSARDFTSTDTQYF
>TRBV5-1|NA
CASSLEHWTEGTDTQYF
>TRBV7-6|TRBD1
CASSAYRDREETQYF
>TRBV20-1|NA
CSAPRQGMNTEAFF
>TRBV20-1|NA
CSARPPGLKGEKLFF
>TRBV20-1|NA
CSAAGGPYEQYF
>TRBV6-1|TRBD2
CASSERASGVRREQFF
>TRBV5-1|TRBD1
CASSDPGQGDYGYTF
>TRBV28|NA
CASSLGVTDSYEQYF
>TRBV4-1|NA
CASSQVKGRTDTQYF
>TRBV20-1|NA
CSARAQLRLAGTQYF
>TRBV5-1|TRBD1
CASSWATSGTGSEQYF
>TRBV12-3/TRBV12-4|NA
CASSPLHSDTQYF
>TRBV6-1|NA
CAMSERYYGYTF
>TRBV12-3/TRBV12-4|NA
CASSARGFGNQPQHF
>TRBV9|NA
CASSVVPGDPYEQYF
>TRBV5-1|TRBD2
CASSLHGTSITNEQFF
>TRBV5-6|NA
CASSSVNSYEQYF
>TRBV29-1|TRBD1
CSVQQGANTEAFF
>TRBV27|TRBD1
CASSFADRGPDTQYF
>TRBV3-1|NA
CASSQTLDPEQFF
>TRBV3-1|NA
CASSQEGLGRQSSYEQYF
>TRBV12-3/TRBV12-4|NA
CASMSAVGAGRNSPLHF
>TRBV7-7|NA
CASSPEVNTGELFF
>TRBV11-1|TRBD2
CASSSPAGLAGGYNEQFF
>TRBV5-1|TRBD2
CASSLGASGLYNEQFF
>TRBV20-1|TRBD1
CSANQDRPYEQYF
>TRBV29-1|NA
CSAAGGGAFYEQYF
>TRBV7-9|NA
CASSLADNSPLHF
>TRBV12-3/TRBV12-4|NA
CASSLGPGIHEQYF
>TRBV20-1|TRBD2
CSARDWSGGASDTQYF
>TRBV5-5|NA
CASSTISPGPFNEQFF
>TRBV6-5|NA
CASSYSDGGLNIQYF